This T cell receptor (beta chain) was sequenced in a study of T cell responses to AZD1222 COVID-19 vaccine. Study results and limitations: There were mostly white British donors and more females than males, and clonal diversity was possibly underestimated. Nearly half of spike-specific TCRs reportedly go after variant regions that carry no mutations. Repertoires in all cases were sampled only once the peak T cell response had passed. Across spike, vaccine-associated CD4 TCRs were found, dominant at 160-218 and 743-854.

A single count supports this clone. Its antigen is undetermined. The assay was immunoSEQ multiplex PCR, and TCRdb's table has in-frame clones only and misses some. The sample yields around 78,000 clones, roughly 90% seen once. V lost 6 bases to trimming and J lost 5 bases; unmatched junction nucleotides: 6. The CDR3 covers 13 residues. This TCR came from an adult in good health. The sequenced sample was peripheral blood, obtained on day 0 of MenACWY control vaccination. The chain joins TRBV12-3 or TRBV12-4 to TRBJ1-2, with 7 positions matching TRBD1. CDR3 amino acids: CASSDRVGYGYTF. The CDR3 bases are TGTGCCAGCAGCGACAGGGTTGGGTATGGCTACACCTTC.